Listed below are T cell receptor beta chains from one sample, sequenced in a study of blood T cells in healthy people across ages. TCRdb reanalysed the 5' RACE reads using MiXCR and keeps one entry per CDR3 protein. The sample has 780,000 or so distinct CDR3 sequences; just over 55% are singletons. Sample: blood. Every receptor here comes from a man aged 40-55 years in good health. The conserved cysteine and the conserved F or W are not part of the CDR3 here. The D gene is left open where the match is weak.

j_gene | v_gene | d_gene | CDR3aa
TRBJ2-7 | TRBV12-3/TRBV12-4 | TRBD1 | ASSPPPGRDRVYEQY
TRBJ2-1 | TRBV2 | . | ASSEGQISYNEQF
. | TRBV7-9 | . | ASSLSVKRETQY
TRBJ2-3 | TRBV29-1 | . | SVEDKTDTQY
TRBJ1-2 | TRBV7-2 | TRBD1 | ASSPGTEDGYT
TRBJ2-7 | TRBV24-1 | TRBD1 | ATSDWRTGSYEQY
TRBJ2-7 | TRBV20-1 | TRBD2 | SASGSSYEQY
TRBJ1-2 | TRBV28 | TRBD1 | ASSSERTGVRGSYGYT
TRBJ1-2 | TRBV12-3/TRBV12-4 | TRBD1 | ASSPGTGENYGYT
TRBJ2-7 | TRBV6-5 | TRBD1 | ASTDGVGTGEYEQY
TRBJ2-3 | TRBV24-1 | TRBD2 | ATSLGLAGEIDTQY
. | TRBV5-6 | . | ASSSGPETQY
TRBJ2-7 | TRBV6-2/TRBV6-3 | TRBD1 | ASEGGSVGQISYEQY
TRBJ1-1 | TRBV28 | . | ASRQTANTEAF
TRBJ1-2 | TRBV12-5 | . | ASGLLRARGYT
TRBJ1-1 | TRBV9 | . | ASRGAGVGETEAF
TRBJ1-2 | TRBV28 | TRBD1 | ASNRQGARGYT
TRBJ2-3 | TRBV10-3 | TRBD2 | AISETSGLTDTQY
TRBJ1-5 | TRBV20-1 | TRBD1 | SARAVWDREKNQPQH
TRBJ2-7 | TRBV5-1 | . | ASRRIASGGSEQY
. | TRBV7-6 | TRBD2 | ASSLLSGGGAETQY